These T cell receptor beta chains were read from a single sample in a study of CD8 T cells in ankylosing spondylitis. TCRdb reprocessed the 5' RACE reads with MiXCR, giving one entry per CDR3 protein. The sample includes 150,000 to 200,000 distinct CDR3 sequences, roughly 13% of them seen just once. The sequencing input was blood, either unsorted or a sorted T cell fraction (not recorded which). These TCRs come from a male donor with ankylosing spondylitis or in good health (not recorded which). The CDR3 runs from the conserved cysteine through the conserved F or W. A D gene is named only where the DNA matches it firmly. The size field is filled for only some rows; it gives once, few, many or a size class.

D,V,size,J,CDR3,DNA
TRBD2,TRBV9,few,TRBJ2-1,CASSGSVSGGNNEQFF,TGTGCCAGCAGCGGTTCCGTGAGCGGGGGGAACAACGAGCAGTTCTTC
TRBD1,TRBV5-5,.,TRBJ2-7,CASSERTGVLPTYEQYF,TGTGCCAGCAGCGAGCGGACAGGGGTACTTCCTACCTACGAGCAGTACTTC
.,TRBV2,.,TRBJ2-2,CASSEEGKNTGELFF,TGTGCCAGCAGTGAGGAGGGGAAGAACACCGGGGAGCTGTTTTTT
.,TRBV29-1,.,TRBJ1-2,CSSTGPFALYGYTF,TGCAGCTCGACAGGCCCCTTCGCTCTCTATGGCTACACCTTC
.,TRBV12-3/TRBV12-4,many,TRBJ2-7,CASRSRDYEQYF,TGTGCCAGCCGAAGCAGGGACTACGAGCAGTACTTC
TRBD1,TRBV6-5,few,TRBJ2-6,CASSYRTGVGANVLTF,TGTGCCAGCAGTTACAGGACAGGGGTCGGGGCCAACGTCCTGACTTTC
TRBD1,TRBV4-1,many,TRBJ2-7,CASSQEGTGTPSEQYF,TGCGCCAGCAGCCAAGAAGGGACAGGGACCCCCTCCGAGCAGTACTTC
.,TRBV20-1,.,TRBJ1-1,CSAAYRVAEAFF,TGCAGTGCTGCCTACAGGGTCGCTGAAGCTTTCTTT
.,TRBV7-8,few,TRBJ2-7,CASSPGETNEQYF,TGTGCCAGCAGCCCAGGCGAGACTAACGAGCAGTACTTC
TRBD2,TRBV12-3/TRBV12-4,few,TRBJ2-4,CASSFVAGALGLAKNIQYF,TGTGCCAGCAGTTTCGTAGCGGGGGCCCTTGGGCTAGCCAAAAACATTCAGTACTTC
.,TRBV7-9,few,TRBJ2-7,CASSLVGGQEQYF,TGTGCCAGCAGCTTAGTCGGGGGCCAAGAGCAGTACTTC
TRBD1,TRBV5-1,many,TRBJ2-7,CASSLGQGIYEQYF,TGCGCCAGCAGCTTGGGACAGGGAATCTACGAGCAGTACTTC
.,TRBV7-8,.,TRBJ2-7,CASSPREGLDEQYF,TGTGCCAGCAGCCCGCGTGAGGGACTCGACGAGCAGTACTTC
TRBD2,TRBV11-2,few,TRBJ2-7,CASSFATSGYEQYF,TGTGCCAGCAGCTTTGCGACTAGCGGATACGAGCAGTACTTC
TRBD2,TRBV7-8,few,TRBJ2-2,CASSLRVGTSGGGELFF,TGTGCCAGCAGCTTACGGGTCGGGACTAGCGGGGGCGGGGAGCTGTTTTTT
.,TRBV6-5,many,TRBJ1-4,CASSHRDGSNEKLFF,TGTGCCAGCAGTCACCGGGACGGCAGCAATGAAAAACTGTTTTTT
.,TRBV7-9,.,TRBJ1-1,CASRGWEENTEAFF,TGTGCCAGCAGGGGTTGGGAGGAGAACACTGAAGCTTTCTTT
.,TRBV5-5,.,TRBJ1-6,CASSLETGPFNNSPLHF,TGTGCCAGCAGCTTGGAGACAGGCCCATTCAATAATTCACCCCTCCACTTT
.,TRBV7-9,few,TRBJ1-1,CASSLAPGVNTEAFF,TGTGCCAGCAGCTTAGCCCCGGGAGTTAACACTGAAGCTTTCTTT
TRBD2,TRBV7-6,many,TRBJ2-5,CASSLGTSMSEFETQYF,TGTGCCAGCAGCTTAGGGACTAGTATGTCTGAGTTCGAGACCCAGTACTTC
TRBD2,TRBV2,.,TRBJ2-2,CASRGLADLTRELFF,TGTGCCAGCAGGGGACTAGCGGACCTAACCCGGGAGCTGTTTTTT
TRBD2,TRBV4-2,many,TRBJ2-1,CASSQDQGAGGGWYEQFF,TGTGCCAGCAGCCAAGACCAAGGAGCGGGGGGCGGTTGGTATGAGCAGTTCTTC
.,TRBV27,.,TRBJ1-2,CASSPPGPPVNGYTF,TGTGCCAGCAGTCCGCCAGGGCCCCCTGTAAATGGCTACACCTTC
.,TRBV2,few,TRBJ1-5,CASSEASWEPQHF,TGTGCCAGCAGTGAAGCTTCGTGGGAGCCCCAGCATTTT
.,TRBV5-6,.,TRBJ1-1,CASTRIGLNTEAFF,TGTGCCAGCACCAGAATAGGCCTGAACACTGAAGCTTTCTTT
TRBD1,TRBV11-3,.,TRBJ1-1,CASSFPQGGNTEAFF,TGTGCCAGCAGCTTTCCCCAGGGGGGAAACACTGAAGCTTTCTTT
TRBD1,TRBV12-3/TRBV12-4,.,TRBJ1-1,CASSSETGGTEAFF,TGTGCCAGCAGTTCTGAGACAGGGGGCACTGAAGCTTTCTTT
TRBD2,TRBV10-3,.,TRBJ2-2,CAITWASGTGELFF,TGTGCCATCACGTGGGCTAGCGGGACCGGGGAGCTGTTTTTT
.,TRBV6-5,few,TRBJ2-1,CASSYSVDPTMGNEQFF,TGTGCCAGCAGTTACTCGGTCGACCCGACGATGGGGAATGAGCAGTTCTTC
.,TRBV7-9,few,TRBJ1-1,CASSSRGWNTEAFF,TGTGCCAGCAGCTCAAGGGGGTGGAACACTGAAGCTTTCTTT
TRBD1,TRBV9,few,TRBJ1-1,CASSVGRGRLTEAFF,TGTGCCAGCAGCGTAGGGAGGGGGCGACTCACTGAAGCTTTCTTT
.,TRBV5-6,.,TRBJ2-7,CASEGRKYEQYF,TGTGCCAGCGAAGGGAGAAAATACGAGCAGTACTTC
.,TRBV11-2,.,TRBJ2-7,CASSLARDGFYEQYF,TGTGCCAGCAGCTTAGCCCGGGACGGATTTTACGAGCAGTACTTC
TRBD1,TRBV6-1,few,TRBJ2-7,CASSFAGGYEQYF,TGTGCCAGCAGCTTCGCAGGGGGCTACGAGCAGTACTTC
.,TRBV18,few,TRBJ2-2,CASPANTGELFF,TGTGCCAGCCCCGCGAACACCGGGGAGCTGTTTTTT
.,TRBV6-4,few,TRBJ2-1,CASSGSGEYNEQFF,TGTGCCAGCAGTGGTTCAGGAGAGTACAATGAGCAGTTCTTC
.,TRBV20-1,few,TRBJ2-1,CSAPLAAHEQFF,TGCAGTGCTCCCCTAGCTGCCCATGAGCAGTTCTTC
.,TRBV7-9,.,TRBJ1-3,CASSSGSRNTIYF,TGTGCCAGCAGCTCCGGAAGCCGAAACACCATATATTTT
.,TRBV19,few,TRBJ1-5,CASSMGGRQPQHF,TGTGCCAGTAGTATGGGGGGGCGGCAGCCCCAGCATTTT
.,TRBV5-1,.,TRBJ2-7,CASSSGDQGEEQYF,TGCGCCAGCAGCTCAGGAGACCAGGGTGAAGAGCAGTACTTC
.,TRBV6-1,.,TRBJ2-1,CASSSGLMSSNNEQFF,TGTGCCAGCTCATCGGGACTGATGAGCTCCAACAATGAGCAGTTCTTC
.,TRBV7-6,.,TRBJ2-1,CASSLDRQVYNEQFF,TGTGCCAGCAGCTTAGATCGACAGGTGTACAATGAGCAGTTCTTC
TRBD2,TRBV27,few,TRBJ2-3,CASSRLAGDADTQYF,TGTGCCAGCAGTCGACTAGCGGGAGATGCAGATACGCAGTATTTT
.,TRBV27,few,TRBJ1-5,CASSFRSNQPQHF,TGTGCCAGCAGTTTTAGGAGCAATCAGCCCCAGCATTTT
.,TRBV5-1,.,TRBJ1-1,CASSLSGGIAFF,TGCGCCAGCAGCTTGTCTGGGGGGATCGCTTTCTTT
TRBD1,TRBV7-9,many,TRBJ2-7,CASSSYRGTEQYF,TGTGCCAGCAGCTCCTACAGGGGAACCGAGCAGTACTTC
.,TRBV6-1,.,TRBJ2-3,CASSEGGGTDTQYF,TGTGCCAGCAGTGAAGGCGGGGGCACAGATACGCAGTATTTT
.,TRBV24-1,medium-sized,TRBJ2-2,CATGGDTGELFF,TGTGCCACCGGCGGCGACACCGGGGAGCTGTTTTTT
.,TRBV4-1,many,TRBJ2-7,CASSQDPQVTYEQYF,TGCGCCAGCAGCCAAGATCCCCAGGTTACCTACGAGCAGTACTTC
.,TRBV2,few,TRBJ2-7,CASRAWDEQYF,TGTGCCAGCAGGGCATGGGACGAGCAGTACTTC
TRBD1,TRBV19,.,TRBJ1-1,CASSPTGDSIPFF,TGTGCCAGTAGTCCTACGGGGGACAGTATACCTTTCTTT
.,TRBV30,.,TRBJ2-1,CAWSPWDPSEQFF,TGTGCCTGGAGTCCCTGGGACCCTAGTGAGCAGTTCTTC
TRBD1,TRBV15,few,TRBJ2-6,CATSSLTGVGANVLTF,TGTGCCACCAGCAGCCTTACAGGGGTCGGGGCCAACGTCCTGACTTTC
.,TRBV27,.,TRBJ1-2,CASTILPGTDLDGYTF,TGTGCCAGCACCATACTTCCCGGGACCGATTTGGATGGCTACACCTTC
.,TRBV25-1,.,TRBJ2-5,CASRQDVQGETQYF,TGTGCCAGCAGACAGGACGTCCAGGGAGAGACCCAGTACTTC
TRBD1,TRBV12-3/TRBV12-4,many,TRBJ2-3,CASSPQGQHFKDTQYF,TGTGCCAGCAGTCCCCAGGGACAGCACTTCAAGGATACGCAGTATTTT
TRBD2,TRBV6-5,.,TRBJ2-7,CASSTGGYEQYF,TGTGCCAGCAGTACGGGAGGCTACGAGCAGTACTTC
TRBD2,TRBV27,few,TRBJ2-1,CASSPGSGGEQFF,TGTGCCAGCAGCCCGGGTAGCGGGGGAGAGCAGTTCTTC
TRBD2,TRBV5-1,once,TRBJ2-5,CASSRLAGGQETQYF,TGCGCCAGCAGCAGACTAGCGGGGGGGCAAGAGACCCAGTACTTC